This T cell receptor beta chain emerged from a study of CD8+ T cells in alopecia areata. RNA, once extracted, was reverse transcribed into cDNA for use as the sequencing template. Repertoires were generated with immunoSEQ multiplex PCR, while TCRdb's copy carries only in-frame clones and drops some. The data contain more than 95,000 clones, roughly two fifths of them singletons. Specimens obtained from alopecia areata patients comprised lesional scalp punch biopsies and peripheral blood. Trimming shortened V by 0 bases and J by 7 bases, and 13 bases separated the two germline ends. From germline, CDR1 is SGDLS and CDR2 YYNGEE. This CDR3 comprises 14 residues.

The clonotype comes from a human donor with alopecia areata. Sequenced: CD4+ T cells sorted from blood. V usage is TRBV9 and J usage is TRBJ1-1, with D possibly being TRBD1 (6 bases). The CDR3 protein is CASSVATGLNEAFF. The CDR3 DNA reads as TGTGCCAGCAGCGTAGCTACAGGGTTGAATGAAGCTTTCTTT.